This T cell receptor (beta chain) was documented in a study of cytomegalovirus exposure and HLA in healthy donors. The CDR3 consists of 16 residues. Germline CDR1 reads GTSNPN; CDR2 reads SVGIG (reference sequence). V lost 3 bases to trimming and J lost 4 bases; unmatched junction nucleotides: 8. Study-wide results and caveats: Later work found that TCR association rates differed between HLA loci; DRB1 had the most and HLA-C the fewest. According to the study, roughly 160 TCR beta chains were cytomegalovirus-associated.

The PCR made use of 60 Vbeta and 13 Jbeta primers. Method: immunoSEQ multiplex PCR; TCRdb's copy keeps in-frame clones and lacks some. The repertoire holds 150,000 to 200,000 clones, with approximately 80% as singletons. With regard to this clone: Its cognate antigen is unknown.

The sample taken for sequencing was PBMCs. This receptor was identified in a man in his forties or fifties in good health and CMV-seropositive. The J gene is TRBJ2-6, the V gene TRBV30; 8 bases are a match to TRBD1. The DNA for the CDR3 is TGTGCCTGGAGCTTAGGACAGGGTTTAGGGGCCAACGTCCTGACTTTC. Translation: CAWSLGQGLGANVLTF.